One and the same sample provided the 27 T cell receptor beta chains below, sequenced in a study of PD-1 blockade in mismatch repair-deficient tumors. The protocol was immunoSEQ multiplex PCR, while the TCRdb copy is restricted to in-frame clones and leaves out a portion. The sample shows some 66,000 clones, approximately 90% of them seen only once. The material was peripheral blood, obtained 52 weeks after starting pembrolizumab. These receptors were obtained from an adult with mismatch repair-deficient cancer.

A single count supports this clone. The chain combines TRBV27 with TRBJ2-7; perhaps TRBD1 as D (6 bases). Germline V gene sequence: CDR1 MNHEY, CDR2 SMNVEV (reference sequence). The V and J ends lost 5 bases and 0 bases respectively, with 17 bases between them. This CDR3 is 16 amino acids long. DNA for the CDR3: TGTGCCAGCAGTCCCTCTGTGGGGGCAAACTCCTACGAGCAGTACTTC. Translated: CASSPSVGANSYEQYF.

The V gene is TRBV4-3, the J gene TRBJ1-5, with D possibly matching TRBD1 (6 bases). The CDR3 consists of 15 residues. V lost 0 bases and J 7 bases, leaving 13 bases between the germline ends. Germline CDR1 reads LGHNA; CDR2 reads YSLEER. The CDR3 region is CASSQDRGAGQPQHF. The CDR3 bases are TGCGCCAGCAGCCAAGATCGGGGGGCTGGACAGCCCCAGCATTTT.

The chain combines TRBV5-6 with TRBJ1-1, with D unclear. Germline CDR1 is SGHDT and CDR2 is YYEEEE. V was cut by 0 bases and J by 1 base, with 13 bases left in between. The CDR3 extends over 16 amino acids. The CDR3 is CASSLEGRGSNTEAFF. CDR3 DNA: TGTGCCAGCAGCTTGGAAGGGCGGGGATCGAACACTGAAGCTTTCTTT.

The genes are TRBV4-1 and TRBJ2-1, with 8 bases that match TRBD1. The V and J ends lost 1 base and 8 bases, in that order; junction bases with no gene match: 4. CDR1 and CDR2 from the germline V gene are MGHRA and YSYEKL. The CDR3 covers 14 residues. This CDR3 reads CASSQGTGKDEQFF. DNA of the CDR3: TGCGCCAGCAGCCAAGGGACAGGGAAGGATGAGCAGTTCTTC.

The chain joins TRBV21-1 to TRBJ2-3. TRBV21-1 is a pseudogene segment. The CDR3 sequence is 17 residues long. CDR3: CASSKESAHPNTDTQYF. DNA of the CDR3: TGTGCCAGCAGCAAAGAGTCGGCACATCCGAACACAGATACGCAGTATTTT.

The genes are TRBV6-5 and TRBJ1-1; D perhaps matches TRBD1 (6 bases). Trimming left V 6 bases short and J 5 bases short, with 19 bases between. The germline V gene encodes CDR1 MNHEY and CDR2 SVGAGI. This CDR3 is 15 amino acids long. The CDR3 nucleotides read TGTGCCAGCAGACTAGGGATACAGGGAGGGACTGAAGCTTTCTTT. Translation: CASRLGIQGGTEAFF.

In DNA form, the CDR3 reads TGTGCCAGCAGTTTAGCCCCGAGCACAGATACGCAGTATTTT. Encoded protein: CASSLAPSTDTQYF. This rearrangement joins TRBV27 to TRBJ2-3; no clear D. The germline V gene encodes CDR1 MNHEY and CDR2 SMNVEV (reference sequence). The CDR3 is made up of 14 amino acids. The ends were cut back, 2 bases at V and 0 bases at J, with 6 bases in the middle.

This clone was observed a few times. This chain connects TRBV6-5 to TRBJ2-7; D unclear. The CDR3 consists of 13 residues. V gave up 4 bases and J gave up 3 bases, with 10 bases separating them. Per the germline V gene, CDR1 is MNHEY and CDR2 is SVGAGI. The chain's CDR3 is CASSFGQHYEQYF. The CDR3 bases are TGTGCCAGCAGTTTCGGTCAGCACTACGAGCAGTACTTC.

The rearrangement uses TRBV7-2 and TRBJ2-3; tentative D call: TRBD1 (5 bases). Germline V lookup: CDR1 SGHTA, CDR2 FQGNSA. This CDR3 is 13 amino acids long. Trimming removed 2 bases from V and 6 bases from J, with 9 bases in between. The CDR3 protein is CASSLQGSDTQYF. The CDR3 coding sequence is TGTGCCAGCAGCTTACAGGGTTCGGATACGCAGTATTTT.

In this sample, this clone turned up a few times. This chain joins TRBV25-1 and TRBJ1-5; D is uncertain. CDR3 length: 12 residues. Germline loops: CDR1 MGHDK, CDR2 SYGVNS. V was shortened by 1 base and J by 7 bases, with 5 bases between the two germline ends. CDR3 nucleotides: TGTGCCAGCAGTGAATCAGGACAGCCCCAGCATTTT. Translated, it gives CASSESGQPQHF.

The rearrangement uses TRBV29-1 and TRBJ1-1, with 7 bases identical to TRBD1. Germline V gives CDR1 SQVTM, CDR2 ANQGSEA. With 4 bases clipped from V and 7 bases from J, the junction kept 3 bases outside the gene matches. The CDR3 spans 11 residues. The CDR3 sequence: CSVGDRLEAFF. As DNA, the CDR3 is TGCAGCGTTGGGGACAGACTTGAAGCTTTCTTT.

The chain combines TRBV9 with TRBJ2-3; D not resolved. CDR1 is SGDLS and CDR2 is YYNGEE in the germline V gene. CDR3 size: 15 residues. Trimming cost V 0 bases and J 2 bases, with 10 bases left between them. The CDR3: CASSVEALITDTQYF. DNA of the CDR3: TGTGCCAGCAGCGTAGAGGCGCTAATCACAGATACGCAGTATTTT.

This chain connects TRBV5-6 to TRBJ2-5; the match to TRBD1 covers 7 bases. Trimming removed 0 bases from V and 5 bases from J; junction bases left unmatched: 10. This CDR3 is 16 amino acids long. CDR1 SGHDT and CDR2 YYEEEE come from the germline V gene. This chain's CDR3 is CASSLERGGAGETQYF. DNA for the CDR3: TGTGCCAGCAGCTTGGAGAGAGGGGGCGCTGGGGAGACCCAGTACTTC.

The V and J genes are TRBV27 and TRBJ1-1, with 9 bases fitting TRBD1. Germline CDR1 and CDR2: MNHEY and SMNVEV (reference sequence). J was trimmed by 0 bases and V by 1 base; bases with no gene match: 9. CDR3 length: 18 residues. The CDR3 reads CASSLFGRDRDMNTEAFF. The CDR3 coding sequence is TGTGCCAGCAGTTTATTCGGTCGGGACAGGGATATGAACACTGAAGCTTTCTTT.

This clone was counted a few times. V and J are TRBV2 and TRBJ2-7; 9 nucleotides match TRBD1. Unmatched junction bases numbered 2, after V lost 2 bases and J lost 12 bases. The CDR3 sequence is 11 residues long. Germline CDR1 reads SNHLY; CDR2 reads FYNNEI. The CDR3 sequence is CASSERDRVYF. The CDR3 nucleotides are TGTGCCAGCAGTGAAAGGGACAGGGTGTACTTC.

The chain carries TRBV15 and TRBJ2-5; TRBD1 or TRBD2 may be the D gene (5 bases each). The CDR3 covers 14 residues. In germline, CDR1 is LNHNV, CDR2 YYDKDF (reference sequence). Trimming pared 1 base from V and 1 base from J, leaving 7 bases between. The CDR3 nucleotides read TGTGCCACCAGCAGAGGAGGGGCCCAAGAGACCCAGTACTTC. Translation gives CATSRGGAQETQYF.

This clone is a singleton in its sample. This chain connects TRBV5-6 to TRBJ1-1, with D tentatively TRBD1 (5 bases). CDR3 length: 14 amino acids. Per the germline V gene, CDR1 is SGHDT and CDR2 is YYEEEE. The V end was cut by 2 bases, the J end by 3 bases, with 11 bases between. The DNA for the CDR3 is TGTGCCAGCAGCTTTGACAGTGGGGACACTGAAGCTTTCTTT. Amino acids: CASSFDSGDTEAFF.

This clone is a singleton in its sample. The chain combines TRBV29-1 with TRBJ2-7; TRBD2 matches at 7 bases. The length of the CDR3 is 14 residues. Germline V gives CDR1 SQVTM, CDR2 ANQGSEA. The trim removed 4 bases at V and 2 bases at J, leaving 8 bases unmatched. CDR3 in DNA: TGCAGCGTTGCAGAGGCTAGCGGCCCCTACGAGCAGTACTTC. As protein: CSVAEASGPYEQYF.

The chain uses TRBV6-1 and TRBJ2-3, with D tentatively TRBD2 (6 bases). V was clipped by 7 bases and J by 2 bases, with 10 bases between them. The CDR3 length is 13 residues. The germline gives CDR1 MNHNS, CDR2 SASEGT. The CDR3 protein is CASMGGNTDTQYF. CDR3 nucleotide sequence: TGTGCCAGCATGGGAGGAAACACAGATACGCAGTATTTT.

V usage is TRBV25-1 and J usage is TRBJ2-7; 12 bases fit TRBD1. V lost 2 bases, J lost 2 bases, and 7 bases stayed unmatched. The CDR3 length is 17 residues. Germline assignment: CDR1 MGHDK and CDR2 SYGVNS. CDR3 sequence: CASSETPGTGGPYEQYF. In DNA, the CDR3 is TGTGCCAGCAGTGAAACCCCAGGGACAGGGGGCCCCTACGAGCAGTACTTC.

This chain connects TRBV21-1 to TRBJ1-2; the table names TRBD1, a call not compared with the DNA. TRBV21-1 is deemed a pseudogene. The CDR3 has 14 residues. CDR3 loop: CASTLRVKGGGYTF. In DNA form, the CDR3 reads TGTGCCAGCACTTTGAGGGTTAAAGGGGGTGGCTACACCTTC.

This clone was seen a single time. This chain links TRBV6-1 with TRBJ2-7; D is undetermined. This CDR3 comprises 13 residues. Trimming removed 5 bases at V and 3 bases at J, with 11 bases between. Germline V gene sequence: CDR1 MNHNS, CDR2 SASEGT. This CDR3 reads CASSFGQHYEQYF. Written as DNA, the CDR3 is TGTGCCAGCAGTTTCGGTCAGCACTACGAGCAGTACTTC.

The J gene is TRBJ2-5, the V gene TRBV4-1; D is possibly TRBD2 (5 bases). V lost 0 bases and J 2 bases, leaving 7 bases between the germline ends. The CDR3 spans 14 residues. The germline gives CDR1 MGHRA, CDR2 YSYEKL. The CDR3 is CASSQERVQETQYF. For the CDR3, the DNA is TGCGCCAGCAGCCAAGAGCGGGTTCAAGAGACCCAGTACTTC.

This sequence joins TRBV5-4 and TRBJ2-1, with a possible D match to TRBD2 (6 bases). The CDR3 consists of 16 residues. Germline V gene lookup returns CDR1 SGHNT and CDR2 YYREEE (reference sequence). V dropped 0 bases and J dropped 5 bases, with 15 bases sitting between them. CDR3 sequence (DNA): TGTGCCAGCAGCTTGGGTGAGCTAACGGGGGACAATGAGCAGTTCTTC. It specifies CASSLGELTGDNEQFF.

The J gene is TRBJ2-2, the V gene TRBV4-3; D could derive from TRBD1 or TRBD2 (5 bases each). CDR3 length: 17 amino acids. With 2 bases removed from V and 4 bases from J, the gap between germline ends came to 17 bases. The germline gives CDR1 LGHNA, CDR2 YSLEER. The CDR3 coding sequence is TGCGCCAGCAGCCAAAAGAGCGGCAGGGTGAGCACCGGGGAGCTGTTTTTT. Its protein is CASSQKSGRVSTGELFF.

The genes are TRBV9 and TRBJ2-6, with D perhaps matching TRBD1 (5 bases). Trimming stripped 0 bases from V and 0 bases from J, with 16 bases between. The CDR3 runs to 19 residues. The germline V gene has CDR1 SGDLS and CDR2 YYNGEE. The CDR3: CASSVAGIEIFSGANVLTF. The CDR3 DNA reads TGTGCCAGCAGCGTAGCAGGGATAGAAATATTCTCTGGGGCCAACGTCCTGACTTTC.

This sequence joins TRBV27 and TRBJ2-5; perhaps TRBD2 as D (6 bases). There are 18 residues in the CDR3. V was cut by 5 bases and J by 5 bases, with 27 bases left in between. From germline, CDR1 is MNHEY and CDR2 SMNVEV (reference sequence). The CDR3 sequence is CASSRTWRDPPVDETQYF. DNA for the CDR3: TGTGCCAGCAGTCGCACCTGGCGGGACCCCCCCGTCGATGAGACCCAGTACTTC.